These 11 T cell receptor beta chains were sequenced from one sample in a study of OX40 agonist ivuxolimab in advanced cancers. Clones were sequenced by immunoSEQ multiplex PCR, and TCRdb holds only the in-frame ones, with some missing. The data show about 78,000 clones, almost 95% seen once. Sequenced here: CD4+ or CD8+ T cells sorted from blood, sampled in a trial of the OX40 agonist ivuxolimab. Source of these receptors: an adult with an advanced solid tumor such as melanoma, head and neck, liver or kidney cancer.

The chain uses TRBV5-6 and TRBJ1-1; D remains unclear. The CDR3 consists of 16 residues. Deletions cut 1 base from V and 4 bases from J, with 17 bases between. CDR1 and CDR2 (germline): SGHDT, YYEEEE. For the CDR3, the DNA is TGTGCCAGCAGCTTGATCATGGGAGGAGGGCTCACTGAAGCTTTCTTT. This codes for CASSLIMGGGLTEAFF.

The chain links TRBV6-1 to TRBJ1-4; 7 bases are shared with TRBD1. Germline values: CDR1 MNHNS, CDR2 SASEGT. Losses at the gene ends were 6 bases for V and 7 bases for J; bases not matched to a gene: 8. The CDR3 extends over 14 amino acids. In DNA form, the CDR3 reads TGTGCCAGCAGGATAGGACAGGTCTTTGAAAAACTGTTTTTT. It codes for CASRIGQVFEKLFF.

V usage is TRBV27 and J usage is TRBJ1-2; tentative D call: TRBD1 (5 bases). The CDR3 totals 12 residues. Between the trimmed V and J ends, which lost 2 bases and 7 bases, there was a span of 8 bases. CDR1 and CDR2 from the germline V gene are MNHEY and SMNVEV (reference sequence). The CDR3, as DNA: TGTGCCAGCAGTTTACAGGGTACTGGCTACACCTTC. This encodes CASSLQGTGYTF.

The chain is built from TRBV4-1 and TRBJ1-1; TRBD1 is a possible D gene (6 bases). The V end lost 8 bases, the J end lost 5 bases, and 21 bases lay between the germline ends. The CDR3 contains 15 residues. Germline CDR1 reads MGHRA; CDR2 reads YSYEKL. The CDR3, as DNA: TGCGCCAGCGGAGGGGACATACACAGGGAAACTGAAGCTTTCTTT. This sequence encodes CASGGDIHRETEAFF.

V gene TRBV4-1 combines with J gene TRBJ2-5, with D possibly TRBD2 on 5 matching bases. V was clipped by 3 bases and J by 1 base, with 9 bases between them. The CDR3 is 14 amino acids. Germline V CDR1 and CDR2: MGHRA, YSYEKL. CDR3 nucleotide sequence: TGCGCCAGCAGCCAGGAGGACCTCCAAGAGACCCAGTACTTC. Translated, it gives CASSQEDLQETQYF.

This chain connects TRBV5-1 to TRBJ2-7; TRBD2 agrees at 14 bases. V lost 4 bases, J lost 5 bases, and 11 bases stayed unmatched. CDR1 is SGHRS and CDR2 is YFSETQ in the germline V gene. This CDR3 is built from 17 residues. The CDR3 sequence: CASSRWTSGGRKNEQYF. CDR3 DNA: TGCGCCAGCAGCCGATGGACTAGCGGGGGGAGGAAAAACGAGCAGTACTTC.

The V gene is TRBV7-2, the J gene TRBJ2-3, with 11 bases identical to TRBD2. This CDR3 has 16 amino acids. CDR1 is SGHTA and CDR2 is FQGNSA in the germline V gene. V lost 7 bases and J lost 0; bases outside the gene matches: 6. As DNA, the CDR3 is TGTGCCAGCATATCAGGGACTAGCGGAAGCACAGATACGCAGTATTTT. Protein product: CASISGTSGSTDTQYF. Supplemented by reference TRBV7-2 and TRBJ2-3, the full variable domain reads GAGVSQSPSNKVTEKGKDVELRCDPISGHTALYWYRQSLGQGLEFLIYFQGNSAPDKSGLPSDRFSAERTGGSVSTLTIQRTQQEDSAVYLCASISGTSGSTDTQYFGPGTRLTVL.

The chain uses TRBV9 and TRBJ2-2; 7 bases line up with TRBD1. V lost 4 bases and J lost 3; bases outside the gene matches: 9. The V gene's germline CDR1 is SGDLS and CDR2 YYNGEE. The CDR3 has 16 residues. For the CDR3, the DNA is TGTGCCAGCAGCCTCCGGACAGGAGGCCACACCGGGGAGCTGTTTTTT. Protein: CASSLRTGGHTGELFF.

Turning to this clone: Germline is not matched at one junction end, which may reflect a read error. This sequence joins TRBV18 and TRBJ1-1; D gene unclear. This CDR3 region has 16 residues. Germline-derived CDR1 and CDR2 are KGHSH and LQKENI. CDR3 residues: CASSPPGERFNTEAFF. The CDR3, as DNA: TGTGCCAGCTCCCCACCCGGGGAAAGATTTAACACTGAAGCTTTCTTT. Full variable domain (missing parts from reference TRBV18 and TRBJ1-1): NAGVMQNPRHLVRRRGQEARLRCSPMKGHSHVYWYRQLPEEGLKFMVYLQKENIIDESGMPKERFSAEFPKEGPSILRIQQVVRGDSAAYFCASSPPGERFNTEAFFGQGTRLTVV.

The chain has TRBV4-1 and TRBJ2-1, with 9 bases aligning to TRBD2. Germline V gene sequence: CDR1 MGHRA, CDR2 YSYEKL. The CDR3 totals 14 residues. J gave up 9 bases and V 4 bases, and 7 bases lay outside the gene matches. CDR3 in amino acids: CASSLGGRAREQFF. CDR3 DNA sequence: TGCGCCAGCAGCCTGGGCGGGAGGGCCCGTGAGCAGTTCTTC.

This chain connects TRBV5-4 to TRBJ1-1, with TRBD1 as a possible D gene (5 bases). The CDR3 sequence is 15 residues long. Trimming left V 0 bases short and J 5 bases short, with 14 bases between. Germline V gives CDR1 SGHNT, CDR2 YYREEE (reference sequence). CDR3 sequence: CASSLVRQGGTEAFF. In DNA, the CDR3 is TGTGCCAGCAGCTTGGTACGGCAGGGAGGAACTGAAGCTTTCTTT.